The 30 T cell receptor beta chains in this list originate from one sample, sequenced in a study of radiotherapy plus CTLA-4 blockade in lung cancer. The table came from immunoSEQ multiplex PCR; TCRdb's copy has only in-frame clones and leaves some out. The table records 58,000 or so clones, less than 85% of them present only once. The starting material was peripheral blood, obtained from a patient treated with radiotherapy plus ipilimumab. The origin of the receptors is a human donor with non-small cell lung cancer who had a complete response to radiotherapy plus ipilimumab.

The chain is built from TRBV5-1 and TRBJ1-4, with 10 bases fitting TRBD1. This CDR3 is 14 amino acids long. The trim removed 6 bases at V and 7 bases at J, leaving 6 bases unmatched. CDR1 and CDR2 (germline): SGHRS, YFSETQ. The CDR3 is CASTATGGSEKLFF. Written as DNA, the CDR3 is TGCGCCAGCACCGCGACAGGGGGCAGTGAAAAACTGTTTTTT.

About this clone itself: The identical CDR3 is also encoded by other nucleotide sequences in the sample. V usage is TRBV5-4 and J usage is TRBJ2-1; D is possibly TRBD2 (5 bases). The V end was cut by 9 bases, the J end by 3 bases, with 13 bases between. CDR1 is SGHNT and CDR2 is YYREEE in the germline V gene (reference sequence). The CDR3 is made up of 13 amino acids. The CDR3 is CATRRGHYNEQFF. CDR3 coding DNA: TGTGCCACGCGTCGGGGTCACTACAATGAGCAGTTCTTC.

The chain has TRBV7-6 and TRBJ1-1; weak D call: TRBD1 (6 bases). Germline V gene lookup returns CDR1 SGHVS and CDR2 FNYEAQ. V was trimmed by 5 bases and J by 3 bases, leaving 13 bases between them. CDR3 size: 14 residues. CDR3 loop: CASSQRQADTEAFF. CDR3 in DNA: TGTGCCAGCAGCCAAAGACAGGCAGACACTGAAGCTTTCTTT.

The CDR3 here is CASSLFPQDNSPLHF. The CDR3 DNA reads TGTGCCAGCAGTTTATTCCCGCAGGATAATTCACCCCTCCACTTT. The chain recombines TRBV27 with TRBJ1-6; D call uncertain. The length of the CDR3 is 15 residues. Trimming removed 1 base at V and 5 bases at J, with 9 bases between. Germline V CDR1 and CDR2: MNHEY, SMNVEV (reference sequence).

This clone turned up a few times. The CDR3 DNA is TGTGCTAGTGGTGGGCTGAGTGGGACTGAAGCTTTCTTT. This sequence encodes CASGGLSGTEAFF. The J gene is TRBJ1-1, the V gene TRBV12-5; D is undetermined. With 5 bases removed from V and 5 bases from J, the gap between germline ends came to 12 bases. This CDR3 comprises 13 residues. Germline V gene data show CDR1 as LGHNT and CDR2 as FRNRAP.

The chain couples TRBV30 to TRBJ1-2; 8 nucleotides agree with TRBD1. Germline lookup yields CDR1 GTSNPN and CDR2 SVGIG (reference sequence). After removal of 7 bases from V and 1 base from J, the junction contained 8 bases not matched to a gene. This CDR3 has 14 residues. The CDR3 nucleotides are TGTGCCTCTCATCGGGACAGGAGTAACTATGGCTACACCTTC. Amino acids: CASHRDRSNYGYTF.

The CDR3 nucleotides read TGTGCCAGCAGCTTTTCGGGGGGTGGCTACACCTTC. Translating gives CASSFSGGGYTF. The chain is built from TRBV7-2 and TRBJ1-2, with D possibly TRBD1 on 5 matching bases. The germline V and J ends were trimmed by 3 bases and 7 bases, with 9 bases remaining between them. This CDR3 is built from 12 residues. Germline CDR1 and CDR2: SGHTA and FQGNSA.

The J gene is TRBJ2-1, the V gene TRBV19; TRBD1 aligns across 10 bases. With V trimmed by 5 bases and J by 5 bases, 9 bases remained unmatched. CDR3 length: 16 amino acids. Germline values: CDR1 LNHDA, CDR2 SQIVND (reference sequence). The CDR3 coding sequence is TGTGCCAGTAGTTCCATCCCGGGACAGGGGAACAATGAGCAGTTCTTC. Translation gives CASSSIPGQGNNEQFF.

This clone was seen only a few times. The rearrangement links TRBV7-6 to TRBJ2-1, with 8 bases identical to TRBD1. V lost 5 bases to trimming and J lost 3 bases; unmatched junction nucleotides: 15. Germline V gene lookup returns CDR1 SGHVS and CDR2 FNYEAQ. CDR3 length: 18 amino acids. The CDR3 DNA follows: TGTGCCAGCAGCCCCCGGGGGTTAGGGGACAGGTTCTACAATGAGCAGTTCTTC. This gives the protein CASSPRGLGDRFYNEQFF.

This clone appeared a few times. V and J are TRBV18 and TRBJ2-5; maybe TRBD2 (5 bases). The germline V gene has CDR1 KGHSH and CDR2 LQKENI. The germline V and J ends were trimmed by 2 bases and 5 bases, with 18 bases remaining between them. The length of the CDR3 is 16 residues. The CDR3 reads CASSPEGWLAFETQYF. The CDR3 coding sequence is TGTGCCAGCTCACCAGAAGGGTGGCTAGCTTTTGAGACCCAGTACTTC.

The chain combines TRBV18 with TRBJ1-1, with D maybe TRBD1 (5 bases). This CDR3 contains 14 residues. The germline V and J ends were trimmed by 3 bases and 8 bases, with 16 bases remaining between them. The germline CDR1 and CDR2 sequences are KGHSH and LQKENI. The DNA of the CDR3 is TGTGCCAGCTCACCTGAACTCGGACACCCAGAAGCTTTCTTT. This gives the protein CASSPELGHPEAFF.

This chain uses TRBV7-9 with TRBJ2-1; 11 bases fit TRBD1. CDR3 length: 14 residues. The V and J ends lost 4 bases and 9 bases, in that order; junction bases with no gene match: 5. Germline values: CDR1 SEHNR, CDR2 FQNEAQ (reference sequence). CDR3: CASSSGQGGGEQFF. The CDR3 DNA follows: TGTGCCAGCAGCTCGGGACAGGGGGGGGGTGAGCAGTTCTTC. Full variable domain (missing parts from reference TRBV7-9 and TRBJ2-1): DTGVSQNPRHKITKRGQNVTFRCDPISEHNRLYWYRQTLGQGPEFLTYFQNEAQLEKSRLLSDRFSAERPKGSFSTLEIQRTEQGDSAMYLCASSSGQGGGEQFFGPGTRLTVL.

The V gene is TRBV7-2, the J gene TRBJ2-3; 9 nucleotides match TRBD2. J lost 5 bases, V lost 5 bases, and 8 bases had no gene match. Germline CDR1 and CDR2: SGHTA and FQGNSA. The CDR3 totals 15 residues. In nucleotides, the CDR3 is TGTGCCAGCAGCCAGCGGCGACTAGCGGTAGATACGCAGTATTTT. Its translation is CASSQRRLAVDTQYF.

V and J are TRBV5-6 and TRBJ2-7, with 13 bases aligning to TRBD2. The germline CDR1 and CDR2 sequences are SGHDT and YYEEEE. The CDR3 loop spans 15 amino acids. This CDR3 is CASSWTSGSSYEQHV. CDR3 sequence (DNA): TGTGCCAGCAGCTGGACTAGCGGGAGTTCCTACGAGCAGCACGTC.

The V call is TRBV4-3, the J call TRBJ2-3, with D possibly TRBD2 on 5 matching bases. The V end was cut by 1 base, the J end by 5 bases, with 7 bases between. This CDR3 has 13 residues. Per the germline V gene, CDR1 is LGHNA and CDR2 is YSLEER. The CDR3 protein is CASSQGRLDTQYF. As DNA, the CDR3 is TGCGCCAGCAGCCAAGGGAGGTTAGATACGCAGTATTTT.

The CDR3 reads CASSPGVAGEQFF. The CDR3 region has the DNA TGTGCCAGCAGCCCCGGGGTTGCGGGTGAGCAGTTCTTC. This rearrangement joins TRBV14 to TRBJ2-1; D is perhaps TRBD2 (5 bases). Germline loops: CDR1 SGHDN, CDR2 FVKESK. The CDR3 loop spans 13 amino acids. With 4 bases removed from V and 9 bases from J, the gap between germline ends came to 13 bases.

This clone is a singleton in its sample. Written as DNA, the CDR3 is TGTGCCAGCAGCTTGGGGGAGGGGTTCAATCAGCCCCAGCATTTT. Translated, it gives CASSLGEGFNQPQHF. V gene TRBV7-2 combines with J gene TRBJ1-5; TRBD1 might be the D (5 bases). CDR1 is SGHTA and CDR2 is FQGNSA in the germline V gene. This CDR3 has 15 amino acids. Between the trimmed V and J ends, which lost 3 bases and 3 bases, there was a span of 12 bases. Full variable domain (missing parts from reference TRBV7-2 and TRBJ1-5): GAGVSQSPSNKVTEKGKDVELRCDPISGHTALYWYRQSLGQGLEFLIYFQGNSAPDKSGLPSDRFSAERTGGSVSTLTIQRTQQEDSAVYLCASSLGEGFNQPQHFGDGTRLSIL.

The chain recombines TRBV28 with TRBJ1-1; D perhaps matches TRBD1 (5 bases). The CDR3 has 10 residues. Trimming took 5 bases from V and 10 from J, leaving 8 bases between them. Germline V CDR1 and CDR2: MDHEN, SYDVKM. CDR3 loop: CASSQGGAFF. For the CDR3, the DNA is TGTGCCAGCAGTCAGGGAGGAGCTTTCTTT. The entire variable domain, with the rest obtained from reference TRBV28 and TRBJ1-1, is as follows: DVKVTQSSRYLVKRTGEKVFLECVQDMDHENMFWYRQDPGLGLRLIYFSYDVKMKEKGDIPEGYSVSREKKERFSLILESASTNQTSMYLCASSQGGAFFGQGTRLTVV.

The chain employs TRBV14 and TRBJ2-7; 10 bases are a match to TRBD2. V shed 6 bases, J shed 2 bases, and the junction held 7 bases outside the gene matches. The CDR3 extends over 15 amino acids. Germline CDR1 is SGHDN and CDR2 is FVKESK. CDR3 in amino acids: CASRRRSGRPYEQYV. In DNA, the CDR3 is TGTGCCAGCAGACGACGTAGCGGGAGGCCCTACGAGCAGTACGTC.

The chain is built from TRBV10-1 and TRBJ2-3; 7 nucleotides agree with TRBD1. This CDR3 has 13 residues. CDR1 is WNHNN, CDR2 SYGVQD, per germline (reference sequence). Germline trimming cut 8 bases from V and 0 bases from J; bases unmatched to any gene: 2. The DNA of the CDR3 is TGCGCCAGCCGGGACAGAAGCACAGATACGCAGTATTTT. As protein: CASRDRSTDTQYF.

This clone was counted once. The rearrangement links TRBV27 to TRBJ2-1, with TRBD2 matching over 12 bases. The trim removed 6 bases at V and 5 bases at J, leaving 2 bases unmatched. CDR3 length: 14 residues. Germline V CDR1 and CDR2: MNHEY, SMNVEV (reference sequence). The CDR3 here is CASRLAGGNNEQFF. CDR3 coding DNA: TGTGCCAGCAGACTAGCGGGAGGAAACAATGAGCAGTTCTTC.

The CDR3 region has the DNA TGCGCCAGCAGTGAGTCCTCTCCAGGGAACACTGAAGCTTTCTTT. The encoded protein is CASSESSPGNTEAFF. The V gene is TRBV10-2, the J gene TRBJ1-1, with no clear D. The germline V gene encodes CDR1 WSHSY and CDR2 SAAADI. This CDR3 has 15 residues. The V gene lost 0 bases and the J gene lost 1 base, with 9 bases spanning the gap.

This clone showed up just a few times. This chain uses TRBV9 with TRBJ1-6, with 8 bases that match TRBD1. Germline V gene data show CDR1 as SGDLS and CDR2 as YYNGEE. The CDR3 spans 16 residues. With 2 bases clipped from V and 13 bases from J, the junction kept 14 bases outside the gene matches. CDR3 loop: CASSVSGTGHSGPLHF. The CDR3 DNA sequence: TGTGCCAGCAGCGTCTCCGGGACAGGACATTCAGGGCCCCTCCACTTT.

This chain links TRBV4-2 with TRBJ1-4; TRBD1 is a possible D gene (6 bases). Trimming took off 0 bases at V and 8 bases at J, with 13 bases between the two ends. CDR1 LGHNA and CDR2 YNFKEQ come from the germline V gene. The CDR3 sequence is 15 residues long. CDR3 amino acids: CASSQEGGRGEKLFF. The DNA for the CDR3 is TGTGCCAGCAGCCAAGAGGGGGGGCGCGGAGAAAAACTGTTTTTT.

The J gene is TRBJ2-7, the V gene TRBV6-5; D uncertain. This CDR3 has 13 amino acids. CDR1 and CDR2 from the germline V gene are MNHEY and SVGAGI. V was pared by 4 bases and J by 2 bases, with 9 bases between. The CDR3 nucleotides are TGTGCCAGCAGTTCGCTAATTCCCTACGAGCAGTACTTC. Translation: CASSSLIPYEQYF.

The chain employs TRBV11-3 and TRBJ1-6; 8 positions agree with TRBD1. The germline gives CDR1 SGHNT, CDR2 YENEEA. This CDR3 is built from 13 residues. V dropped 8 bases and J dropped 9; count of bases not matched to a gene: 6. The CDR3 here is CASCAGGSSPLHF. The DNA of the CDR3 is TGTGCCAGCTGCGCAGGGGGCAGTTCACCCCTCCACTTT.

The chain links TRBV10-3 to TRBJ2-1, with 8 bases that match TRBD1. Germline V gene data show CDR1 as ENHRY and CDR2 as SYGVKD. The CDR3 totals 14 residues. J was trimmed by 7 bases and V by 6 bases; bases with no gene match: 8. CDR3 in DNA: TGTGCCATCAGCGGCAGGGGGCGCGAAAATGAGCAGTTCTTC. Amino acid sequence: CAISGRGRENEQFF.

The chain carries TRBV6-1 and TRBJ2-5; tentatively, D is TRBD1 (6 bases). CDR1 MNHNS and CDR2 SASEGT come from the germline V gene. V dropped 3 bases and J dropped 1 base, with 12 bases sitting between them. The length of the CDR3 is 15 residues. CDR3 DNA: TGTGCCAGCAGTGATCTCAGGGGTACCCAAGAGACCCAGTACTTC. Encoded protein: CASSDLRGTQETQYF.

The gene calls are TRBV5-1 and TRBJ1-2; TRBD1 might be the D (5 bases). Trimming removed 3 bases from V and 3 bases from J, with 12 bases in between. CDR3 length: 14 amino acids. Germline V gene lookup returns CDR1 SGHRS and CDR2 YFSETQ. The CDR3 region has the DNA TGCGCCAGCAGCTCCTATGGGGGGGACTATGGCTACACCTTC. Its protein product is CASSSYGGDYGYTF.

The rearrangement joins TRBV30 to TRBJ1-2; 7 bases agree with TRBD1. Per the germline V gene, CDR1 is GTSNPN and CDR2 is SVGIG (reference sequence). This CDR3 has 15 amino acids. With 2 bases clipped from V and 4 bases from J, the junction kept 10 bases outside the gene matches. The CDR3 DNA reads TGTGCCTGGAGTAAATTAAGGGACAGCCTCTATGGCTACACCTTC. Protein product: CAWSKLRDSLYGYTF.